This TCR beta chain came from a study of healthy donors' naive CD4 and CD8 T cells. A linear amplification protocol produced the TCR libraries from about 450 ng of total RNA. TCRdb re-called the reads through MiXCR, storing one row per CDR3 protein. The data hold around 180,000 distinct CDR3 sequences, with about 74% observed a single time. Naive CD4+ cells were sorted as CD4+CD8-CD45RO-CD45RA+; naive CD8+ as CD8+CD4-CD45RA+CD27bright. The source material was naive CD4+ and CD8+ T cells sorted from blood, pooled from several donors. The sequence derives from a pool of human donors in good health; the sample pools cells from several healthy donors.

CDR3 sequence (DNA): TGTGCCAGCAGCTCGCCTTGGGGACGGGAGAACACTGAAGCTTTCTTT. Translated, it gives CASSSPWGRENTEAFF. The gene calls are TRBV5-4 and TRBJ1-1; D possibly corresponds to TRBD1 (5 bases). V gave up 3 bases and J gave up 1 base, with 16 bases separating them. This CDR3 is built from 16 residues. Germline CDR1 reads SGHNT; CDR2 reads YYREEE (reference sequence).